Sequencing of this T cell receptor (beta chain) was carried out in a study of T-cell memory formation after mild COVID-19. Study context: Clusters of TCRs were largely donor specific.

This clonotype was counted at least ten times. The antigen remains unidentified. Germline assignment: CDR1 SGHTA and CDR2 FQGTGA. CDR3 length equals 15 residues. V trimming: 6 bases; J trimming: 3 bases; junction bases outside the gene matches: 2. TCRdb reprocessed the 5' RACE reads via MiXCR and lists one record per CDR3 protein. The table shows some 340,000 distinct CDR3 sequences, with approximately 13% occurring only once. Study-wide results and caveats: Cross-reactive memory seemingly joined, as some responding clones were found in pre-infection memory.

Sequenced input: PBMCs or a T cell subset sorted from them (not recorded which). The chain couples TRBV7-3 to TRBJ2-3; 14 bases align to TRBD2. The clonotype originates from a man aged 18-30 years who had mild COVID-19 (a few samples of this study predate the infection). Cell type and time point are not known. The CDR3: CASRRTSGGTDTQYF. In DNA, the CDR3 is TGTGCCAGCAGACGGACTAGCGGGGGGACAGATACGCAGTATTTT. The full variable domain, in which reference TRBV7-3 and TRBJ2-3 provide the parts outside the CDR3, is GAGVSQTPSNKVTEKGKYVELRCDPISGHTALYWYRQSLGQGPEFLIYFQGTGAADDSGLPNDRFFAVRPEGSVSTLKIQRTERGDSAVYLCASRRTSGGTDTQYFGPGTRLTVL.